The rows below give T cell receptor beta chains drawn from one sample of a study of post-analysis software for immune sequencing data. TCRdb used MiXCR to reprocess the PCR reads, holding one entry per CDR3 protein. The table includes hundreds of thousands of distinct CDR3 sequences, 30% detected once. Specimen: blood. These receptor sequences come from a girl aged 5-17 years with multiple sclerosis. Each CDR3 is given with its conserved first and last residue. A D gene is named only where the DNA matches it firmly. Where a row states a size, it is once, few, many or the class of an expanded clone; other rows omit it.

CASGPDVNLNEQFF TGTGCTAGTGGTCCCGATGTGAACCTAAATGAGCAGTTCTTC TRBV12-5 . TRBJ2-1 .
CSAWDRGYGYTF TGCAGTGCTTGGGACAGGGGCTATGGCTACACCTTC TRBV20-1 many TRBJ1-2 TRBD1
CATSDRTGGPTDTQYF TGTGCCACCAGTGATCGGACAGGGGGCCCAACAGATACGCAGTATTTT TRBV24-1 . TRBJ2-3 TRBD1
CASSQEFQARSPLHF TGCGCCAGCAGCCAAGAATTTCAGGCACGATCACCCCTCCACTTT TRBV4-3 few TRBJ1-6 .
CASSHPGAPQHF TGTGCCAGCAGCCACCCCGGGGCTCCCCAGCATTTT TRBV7-2 few TRBJ1-5 .
CASSNDRLVNTEAFF TGTGCCAGCAGCAACGACAGGCTCGTGAACACTGAAGCTTTCTTT TRBV12-3/TRBV12-4 . TRBJ1-1 .
CASADRDTQYF TGTGCCAGCGCGGACAGGGACACACAGTACTTC TRBV12-3/TRBV12-4 . TRBJ2-7 TRBD1
CASRKTGGGAIPAAIESSYEQYF TGCGCCAGCAGAAAGACGGGTGGGGGGGCGATCCCCGCGGCCATCGAGAGCTCCTACGAGCAGTACTTC TRBV10-2 few TRBJ2-7 .
CASSQRQGDYEQYF TGTGCCAGCAGCCAACGACAGGGGGACTACGAGCAGTACTTC TRBV14 few TRBJ2-7 TRBD1
CSATGQGIEETQYF TGCAGTGCTACGGGACAGGGGATAGAAGAGACCCAGTACTTC TRBV20-1 . TRBJ2-5 TRBD1
CASTDLSTRELGYTF TGTGCCAGCACCGATCTTTCGACAAGGGAGCTTGGCTACACCTTC TRBV5-6 . TRBJ1-2 .
CATGPPGEAKTQYF TGTGCCACAGGTCCCCCGGGAGAGGCGAAGACCCAGTACTTC TRBV7-2 many TRBJ2-5 .
CASAGGGGELFF TGTGCCAGCGCGGGAGGTGGCGGGGAGCTGTTTTTT TRBV6-6 . TRBJ2-2 TRBD2
CSARDNDPPRGYEQYF TGCAGTGCTAGAGATAATGATCCCCCGCGGGGCTACGAGCAGTACTTC TRBV20-1 . TRBJ2-7 .
CASSQDPGGVQPQHF TGCGCCAGCAGCCAAGATCCGGGAGGGGTTCAGCCCCAGCATTTT TRBV4-3 few TRBJ1-5 .
CASSLSGGAFF TGTGCCAGCAGCTTATCTGGGGGAGCTTTCTTT TRBV7-2 few TRBJ1-1 .
CASSPPSQETQYF TGTGCCAGCAGCCCCCCCAGTCAAGAGACCCAGTACTTC TRBV7-9 . TRBJ2-5 .
CASTDQIGLGYF TGTGCCAGCACCGACCAGATAGGACTAGGGTACTTC TRBV6-6 few TRBJ2-4 TRBD2
CSARAYRRGRIRGETSTDTQYF TGCAGTGCTAGAGCTTATCGTCGAGGTCGTATCCGGGGCGAAACTAGCACAGATACGCAGTATTTT TRBV20-1 few TRBJ2-3 .
CASSLLAGHSYEQYF TGTGCCAGCAGCTTACTAGCGGGCCACTCCTACGAGCAGTACTTC TRBV7-2 few TRBJ2-7 TRBD2
CSAGVAGRSGQFF TGCAGCGCCGGGGTGGCAGGGCGAAGTGGGCAGTTCTTC TRBV29-1 many TRBJ2-1 .
CSVGGRRSNEQFF TGCAGCGTTGGCGGGAGGAGGAGCAATGAGCAGTTCTTC TRBV29-1 . TRBJ2-1 TRBD2
CATSIPTGSSTDTQYF TGTGCCACCAGCATCCCGACGGGATCGAGCACAGATACGCAGTATTTT TRBV15 . TRBJ2-3 .
CASSLVSGEKYSNQPQHF TGCGCCAGCAGCTTGGTGTCAGGGGAAAAATACAGCAATCAGCCCCAGCATTTT TRBV5-1 . TRBJ1-5 .